This TCR beta chain comes out of a study of Tregs in tolerant kidney transplant recipients. As for this clone: What it binds is not known.

Unstimulated Tregs (CD4+CD25+CD127-) and CD4+CD25- non-Tregs were sorted from PBMCs. Repertoires were generated with immunoSEQ multiplex PCR, while TCRdb's copy carries only in-frame clones and drops some. The sample carries some 69,000 clones, around 83% recorded once. The study, taken as a whole, reports: Expanding Tregs on activated donor B cells appeared to best identify donor-specific TCRbeta clones. Biological reproducibility was not directly addressed in this study.

CDR3 size: 15 residues. Germline-derived CDR1 and CDR2 are SGHAT and FQNNGV. Trimming cost V 5 bases and J 4 bases; bases outside gene matches: 10. The source is a human donor in good health. The sequencing sample was made of CD4+ T cells from blood. The chain recombines TRBV11-2 with TRBJ1-1, with 7 bases fitting TRBD1. The CDR3 bases are TGTGCCAGCAGCCCAATAGGGGGCTTAGTCACTGAAGCTTTCTTT. Translating gives CASSPIGGLVTEAFF.